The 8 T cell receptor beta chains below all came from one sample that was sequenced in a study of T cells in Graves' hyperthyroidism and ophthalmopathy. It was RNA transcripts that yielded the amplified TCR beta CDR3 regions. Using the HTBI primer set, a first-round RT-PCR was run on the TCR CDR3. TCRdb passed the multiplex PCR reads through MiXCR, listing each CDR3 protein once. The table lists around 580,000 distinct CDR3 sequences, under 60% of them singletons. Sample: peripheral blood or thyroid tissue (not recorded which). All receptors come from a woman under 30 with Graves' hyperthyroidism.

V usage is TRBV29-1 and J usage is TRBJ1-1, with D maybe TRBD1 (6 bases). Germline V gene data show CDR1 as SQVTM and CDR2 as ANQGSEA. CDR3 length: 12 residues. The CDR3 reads CSIKGGSTEAFF. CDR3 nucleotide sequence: TGCAGTATTAAGGGGGGCAGCACTGAAGCTTTCTTT.

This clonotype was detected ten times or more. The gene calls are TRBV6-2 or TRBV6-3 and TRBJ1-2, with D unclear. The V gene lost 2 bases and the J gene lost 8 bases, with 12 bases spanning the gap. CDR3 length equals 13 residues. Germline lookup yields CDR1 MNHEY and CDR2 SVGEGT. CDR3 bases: TGTGCCAGCAGTTACATCGGTCGCGCGGGCTACACCTTC. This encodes CASSYIGRAGYTF.

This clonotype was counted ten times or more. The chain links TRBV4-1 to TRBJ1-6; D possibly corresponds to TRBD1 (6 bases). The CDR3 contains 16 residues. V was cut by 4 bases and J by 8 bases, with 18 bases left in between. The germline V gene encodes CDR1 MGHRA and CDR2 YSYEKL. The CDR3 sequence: CASSRHDDRSYSPLHF. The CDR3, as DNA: TGCGCCAGCAGCCGGCACGATGACAGGAGTTATTCACCCCTCCACTTT.

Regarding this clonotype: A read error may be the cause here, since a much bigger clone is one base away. The CDR3 spells CASSPTGQVNTEAFF. The DNA of the CDR3 is TGTGCCAGCTCACCAACGGGACAGGTGAACACTGAAGCTTTCTTT. J is TRBJ1-1 and V is TRBV18, with 8 positions matching TRBD1. The CDR3 extends over 15 amino acids. V lost 2 bases and J lost 0; bases outside the gene matches: 2. Germline CDR1 KGHSH, CDR2 LQKENI.

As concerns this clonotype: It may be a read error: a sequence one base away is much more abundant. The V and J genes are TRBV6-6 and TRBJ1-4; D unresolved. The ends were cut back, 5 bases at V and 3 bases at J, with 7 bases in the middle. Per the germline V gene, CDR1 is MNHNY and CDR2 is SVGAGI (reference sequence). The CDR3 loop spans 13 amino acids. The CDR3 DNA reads TGTGCCAGCAGTGGGTTGGCTAATGAAAAACTGTTTTTT. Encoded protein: CASSGLANEKLFF.

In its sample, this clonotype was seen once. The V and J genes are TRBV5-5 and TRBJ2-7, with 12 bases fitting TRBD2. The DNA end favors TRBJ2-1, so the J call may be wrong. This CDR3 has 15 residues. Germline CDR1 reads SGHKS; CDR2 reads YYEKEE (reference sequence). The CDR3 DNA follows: TGTGCCAGCAGCTGGTCTAGCGGGAGGGCCAGTGAGCAGTTCTTC. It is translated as CASSWSSGRASEQFF.

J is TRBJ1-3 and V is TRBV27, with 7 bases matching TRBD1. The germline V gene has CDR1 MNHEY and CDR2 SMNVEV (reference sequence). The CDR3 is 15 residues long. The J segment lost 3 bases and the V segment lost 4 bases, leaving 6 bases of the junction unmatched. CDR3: CASSSPGQIGNTIYF. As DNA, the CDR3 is TGTGCCAGCAGTTCTCCGGGACAGATTGGAAACACCATATATTTT.

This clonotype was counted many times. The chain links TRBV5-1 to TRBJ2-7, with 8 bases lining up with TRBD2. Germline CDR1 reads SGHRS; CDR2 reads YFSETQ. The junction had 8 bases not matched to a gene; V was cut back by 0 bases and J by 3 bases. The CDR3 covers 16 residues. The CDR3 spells CASSLATGTRVYEQYF. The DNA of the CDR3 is TGCGCCAGCAGCTTGGCAACCGGGACTAGAGTCTACGAGCAGTACTTC.